This is a list of T cell receptor beta chains from one sample in a study of blood T cell repertoires in COVID-19. Repertoires were generated with immunoSEQ multiplex PCR, while TCRdb's copy carries only in-frame clones and drops some. The data hold about 80,000 clones, with approximately 80% observed a single time. Input material: peripheral blood. Every receptor here comes from a human donor in a cohort sampled during active COVID-19. Both conserved end residues are part of each CDR3. D genes are given only for firm matches. Part of the rows lack a size; the others show once, few, many or a class for expanded clones.

j_call d_call v_call clone_size cdr3_nt cdr3_aa
TRBJ2-2 - TRBV19 few TGTGCCAGTAGTCTTGATTTGGGGCCCGGGGAGCTGTTTTTT CASSLDLGPGELFF
TRBJ2-5 - TRBV7-8 once TGTGCCAGCAGTCTGGGGGGGCAGGGGGAGACCCAGTACTTC CASSLGGQGETQYF
TRBJ1-6 TRBD1 TRBV3-1/TRBV3-2 - TGTGCCAGCAGCCCGGACAGGGTCAATTCACCCCTCCACTTT CASSPDRVNSPLHF
TRBJ2-3 - TRBV3-1/TRBV3-2 - TGTGCCAGCAGCCAAGATCACCCAGCCGTCCCCACAGATGCGCAGTATTTT CASSQDHPAVPTDAQYF
TRBJ1-5 - TRBV27 - TGTGCCAGCAGTTTCATAGGGGCCCAGCCCCAGCATTTT CASSFIGAQPQHF
TRBJ1-1 TRBD1 TRBV6-5 - TGTGCCAGCAGGTCGGGACAGAGCATGAACACTGAAGCTTTCTTT CASRSGQSMNTEAFF
TRBJ2-2 TRBD2 TRBV11-2 - TGTGCCAGCAGCTTAGCCAGCGGGGGGTCCGGGGAGCTGTTTTTT CASSLASGGSGELFF
TRBJ1-1 - TRBV20-1 - TGCAGTGCTAGTCGGGGGGAGACCATGAACACTGAAGCTTTCTTT CSASRGETMNTEAFF
TRBJ2-7 - TRBV28 - TGTGCCAGCAGTCCTTTTGGGGCAGGTCGGTCGGACGAGCAGTACTTC CASSPFGAGRSDEQYF
TRBJ1-4 - TRBV5-1 - TGCGCCAGCAGCCCGGGTTTCGGGGGGGCTAATGAAAAACTGTTTTTT CASSPGFGGANEKLFF
TRBJ2-7 - TRBV2 once TGTGCCAGCAGTGGCCGCAGGAACAGCTACGAGCAGTACTTC CASSGRRNSYEQYF
TRBJ2-5 TRBD2 TRBV10-2 - TGCGCCAGCAGTGAGAGCGGGGTCATGAGGACCCAGTACTTC CASSESGVMRTQYF
TRBJ1-2 - TRBV5-4 once TGTGCCAGCAGCTTTACGGAGGGGACCTTTAACTATGGCTACACCTTC CASSFTEGTFNYGYTF
TRBJ2-7 - TRBV23-1 - TGCGCCAGCAGTCAATTGGGTGGGGAGCTCAACTACGAGCAGTACTTC CASSQLGGELNYEQYF
TRBJ1-5 - TRBV7-9 - TGTGCCAGCAGCTTCGGGGGTACTCAGCCCCAGCATTTT CASSFGGTQPQHF
TRBJ2-7 - TRBV10-3 - TGTGCCATCAGCGGGACGCAGGGGTCCGAGCAGTACTTC CAISGTQGSEQYF
TRBJ1-5 - TRBV7-9 few TGTGCCAGCAGCTTATCTGCCGGTCAAAGCAATCAGCCCCAGCATTTT CASSLSAGQSNQPQHF
TRBJ1-5 - TRBV27 - TGTGCCAGCAGTTCGCTACAGGGCCTTTATAGCAATCAGCCCCAGCATTTT CASSSLQGLYSNQPQHF
TRBJ1-2 TRBD1 TRBV3-1/TRBV3-2 - TGTGCCAGCAGCCAGAGGGACAGGGGTTTAGGCTACACCTTC CASSQRDRGLGYTF
TRBJ2-7 TRBD2 TRBV5-4 few TGTGCCAGCAGCTTGGGGAGCGGGACTAGCGGGGGTAGCTCCTACGAGCAGTACTTC CASSLGSGTSGGSSYEQYF
TRBJ1-1 TRBD1 TRBV7-2 - TGTGCCAGCAGCCCGACAGGGGGCCACACTGAAGCTTTCTTT CASSPTGGHTEAFF
TRBJ2-7 TRBD1 TRBV2 once TGTGCCAGCAACAACAGGGGCCCGAGGGACGAGCAGTACTTC CASNNRGPRDEQYF
TRBJ2-2 TRBD1 TRBV6-5 once TGTGCCAGCAGTTACCCCGGGACAGGGAATCTCGGGGAGCTGTTTTTT CASSYPGTGNLGELFF
TRBJ2-3 - TRBV11-3 - TGTGCCAGCAGCTTAATAGGGGCCCAGCTCGATACGCAGTATTTT CASSLIGAQLDTQYF
TRBJ2-3 TRBD2 TRBV7-2 - TGTGCCAGCAGCTTAGGGCCCAGCGGGGCCTCAGATACGCAGTATTTT CASSLGPSGASDTQYF
TRBJ2-1 - TRBV6-6 - TGTGCCAGCAGTTTCCTTGGAGCGGGTAATGAGCAGTTCTTC CASSFLGAGNEQFF
TRBJ2-7 - TRBV18 - TGTGCCAGCTCCGCGACTACTTCCTACGAGCAGTACTTC CASSATTSYEQYF
TRBJ2-1 TRBD1 TRBV6-4 - TGTGCCAGCAGCCCCGAGGGGGCTAGGACCTACAATGAGCAGTTCTTC CASSPEGARTYNEQFF
TRBJ1-6 TRBD1 TRBV5-4 many TGTGCCAGCAGCGCGGGTGGGGACAGCTTTTCACCCCTCCACTTT CASSAGGDSFSPLHF
TRBJ1-1 TRBD1 TRBV16 - TGTGCCAGCAGCCCGTTAGACAGGGTAAACACTGAAGCTTTCTTT CASSPLDRVNTEAFF
TRBJ2-3 TRBD1 TRBV5-1 - TGCGCCAGCAGCAACAGGTGGACAGGGGGTGGGGATACGCAGTATTTT CASSNRWTGGGDTQYF